The sequence of this T cell receptor (beta chain) was determined in a study of Ad26.COV2.S vaccination and SARS-CoV-2 variants listed by TCRdb under 2021. About the study as a whole: TCRbeta repertoire sequencing was used to assess the specificity and breadth of SARS-CoV-2-reactive T cell receptors after Ad26.COV2.S vaccination. A total of some 30 samples were included in the TCR-sequenced set, comprising roughly 19 Ad26.COV2.S vaccine recipients, 5 placebo recipients and 8 SARS-CoV-2 convalescent individuals.

TCRbeta CDR3 regions were sequenced with the immunoSEQ Assay. After extraction, genomic DNA underwent amplification by bias-controlled multiplex PCR, followed by high-throughput sequencing. The paper's data handling went like this. Collapsing and filtering of sequences were performed to quantify the absolute abundance of each unique TCRbeta CDR3 region. Usable DNA was measured by amplifying reference genes present in all nucleated cells, and TCRbeta template counts were normalized to that usable DNA to estimate T cell fraction. Repertoire TCRs were annotated as SARS-CoV-2-specific when V gene, CDR3 amino acid sequence and J gene were exactly matched to a known reactive TCR set. MIRA supplied the reference SARS-CoV-2 TCR set, which was filtered for enrichment in COVID-19-positive ImmuneCODE repertoires so that public or cross-reactive TCRs were removed. Using the MIRA antigens, annotated TCRs were further analysed by specific ORF or by position within an ORF. Depth was the summed frequency of annotated unique rearrangements, while breadth was defined as annotated unique rearrangements over total unique productive rearrangements. Group comparisons of TCR breadth used two-sided Wilcoxon rank-sum tests. The table was pulled from immuneACCESS by TCRdb, which kept in-frame rearrangements only. Such tables lose some clones; where checked, under half of the loss comes from unresolved V genes, and the rest has no known cause. V and J calls and clone size are given by that table; D and trimming were obtained from the DNA. For this sample there are some 190,000 clones; roughly 85% appear just once. The top ten clonotypes cover 4.5% to 7.5% of the sample.

Study-wide conclusions, independent of this receptor: Vaccine and placebo recipients had similar non-spike TCR breadth, a finding consistent with the vaccine containing only spike. Spike-specific TCR breadth was higher in Ad26.COV2.S recipients than in placebo recipients (P = 0.0014). After vaccination, spike-specific CD8+ and CD4+ T cell responses were reported to show substantial breadth. According to the authors, total T cell responses may have been underestimated by the TCR breadth and depth analyses.

A word on this clone: Its antigen is currently not known. Per-nucleotide qualities are absent, and no much larger clonotype sits a single base away.

Sample time point, as interpreted from the label and publication: individuals recovered from natural SARS-CoV-2 infection. Measured from the cysteine to the phenylalanine, the CDR3 is 16 residues long. Of the read, only the CDR3 DNA is kept; its 48 bases are in frame from base 1. Germline trimming: 2 bases from V, 1 base from J; junction bases outside gene matches: 4. The germline V gene (reference sequence) gives CDR1 as LNHDA and CDR2 as SQIVND. The TCR comes from a human donor who had recovered from COVID-19. The chain was built from TRBV19 and TRBJ2-5; the junction holds 10 bases that match TRBD2. The specimen comprised peripheral blood, sampled after recovery from COVID-19. CDR3 reads: CASSITLAGLQETQYF. The DNA reads TGTGCCAGTAGTATAACACTAGCGGGGCTCCAAGAGACCCAGTACTTC.